The 3 T cell receptor beta chains below all came from one sample that was sequenced in a study of molecular identifiers for immune sequencing clone quantification. TCRdb redid the calling of the PCR reads with MiXCR, one entry per CDR3 protein. The sample consists of about 630,000 distinct CDR3 sequences, about 25% of them appearing once. The sequencing input was naive CD8+ T cells from blood, with Jurkat cell RNA spiked in. The subset: FACS-sorted CD8+CD4-CCR7+CD45RA+ naive T cells. The origin of the receptors is a human donor in good health. Some libraries in this study had Jurkat cell RNA spiked in.

The rearrangement uses TRBV2 and TRBJ1-2; D not resolved. The CDR3 contains 13 residues. CDR1 is SNHLY, CDR2 FYNNEI, per germline. V lost 7 bases to trimming and J lost 3 bases, with 12 bases between them. CDR3 residues: CASTEGWDYGYTF. CDR3 DNA: TGTGCCAGCACCGAAGGTTGGGACTATGGCTACACCTTC.

This clonotype was seen more than once but under ten times. CDR3 in DNA: TGTGCCTGGAGTGCTCCAGACATAGATATGAATTCACCCCTCCACTTT. This codes for CAWSAPDIDMNSPLHF. The chain employs TRBV30 and TRBJ1-6; D ambiguous. Germline CDR1 and CDR2: GTSNPN and SVGIG (reference sequence). V lost 1 base, J lost 7 bases, and 17 bases lay in between. The CDR3 is 16 amino acids. The full variable domain, completed using reference TRBV30 and TRBJ1-6, is SQTIHQWPATLVQPVGSPLSLECTVEGTSNPNLYWYRQAAGRGLQLLFYSVGIGQISSEVPQNLSASRPQDRQFILSSKKLLLSDSGFYLCAWSAPDIDMNSPLHFGNGTRLTVT.

About this clonotype: At one end, the junction sequence differs from germline, possibly due to a read error. The chain links TRBV9 to TRBJ2-2; no definite D call. The CDR3 totals 17 residues. Germline loops: CDR1 SGDLS, CDR2 YYNGEE. This chain's CDR3 is CACSPFSSGANTGELFF. CDR3 bases: TGTGCCTGCAGCCCTTTTTCGTCAGGAGCGAACACCGGGGAGCTGTTTTTT.